This T cell receptor (beta chain) appears in the sequencing data of a study of regulatory T cells in long-lasting Graves disease. As for time point: newly diagnosed GD, antithyroid drugs for less than 3 months. PBMC-extracted RNA yielded the TCR library. General study findings and limits: The study found lower TCR diversity in persistent Graves' patients than in newly diagnosed ones.

Building of the TCR beta libraries involved iRepertoire HTBI primers and Arm-PCR of CDR3 regions. Using its own MiXCR run on the multiplex PCR reads, TCRdb lists one record per CDR3 protein. The sample has about 500,000 distinct CDR3 sequences; 9.5% to 15% are singletons. Note on this clonotype: Its antigen is not known.

This same sample was also taken into another study, of T cells in Graves' hyperthyroidism and ophthalmopathy.

The TCR comes from a woman under 40 with Graves disease. The material was peripheral blood mononuclear cells (PBMCs), obtained at new diagnosis, from a patient treated with antithyroid drugs.

The CDR3 loop reads CSASSTPPAGEKLFF. For the CDR3, the DNA is TGCAGTGCTAGTTCCACCCCTCCGGCCGGGGAAAAACTGTTTTTT. The chain has TRBV20-1 and TRBJ1-4; D uncertain. The CDR3 runs 15 residues. Trimming took off 3 bases at V and 8 bases at J, with 19 bases between the two ends. Germline lookup yields CDR1 DFQATT and CDR2 SNEGSKA (reference sequence).